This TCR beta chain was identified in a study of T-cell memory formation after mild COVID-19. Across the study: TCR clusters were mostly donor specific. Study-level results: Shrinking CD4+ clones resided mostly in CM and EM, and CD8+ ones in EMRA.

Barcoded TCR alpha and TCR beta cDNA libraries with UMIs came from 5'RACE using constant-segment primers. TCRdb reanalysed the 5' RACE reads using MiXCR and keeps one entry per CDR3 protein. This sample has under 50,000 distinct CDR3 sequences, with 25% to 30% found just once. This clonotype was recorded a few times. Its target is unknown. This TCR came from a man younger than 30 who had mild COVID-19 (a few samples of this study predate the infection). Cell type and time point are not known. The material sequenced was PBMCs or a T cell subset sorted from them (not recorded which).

CDR3 amino acids: CASTGQGSYGYTF. As DNA, the CDR3 is TGTGCCAGCACAGGACAGGGGAGCTATGGCTACACCTTC. The gene calls are TRBV27 and TRBJ1-2; 9 positions agree with TRBD1. The CDR3 loop spans 13 amino acids. V shed 7 bases, J shed 4 bases, and the junction held 4 bases outside the gene matches. CDR1 and CDR2 from the germline V gene are MNHEY and SMNVEV (reference sequence).